The 17 T cell receptor beta chains below all came from one sample that was sequenced in a study of cytomegalovirus exposure and HLA in healthy donors. It was with 60 Vbeta and 13 Jbeta primers that the PCR ran. Measured with immunoSEQ multiplex PCR; TCRdb has only the in-frame clones, and not every one. The table records about 170,000 clones, approximately 84% of them present only once. Sequences were obtained from PBMCs. All receptors derive from a woman aged 50 to 65 in good health and CMV-seropositive.

The V gene is TRBV2, the J gene TRBJ2-1; possible D gene TRBD1, 6 bases. The CDR3 sequence is 13 residues long. Trimming shortened V by 6 bases and J by 4 bases, and 10 bases separated the two germline ends. Looked up from germline, CDR1 is SNHLY and CDR2 is FYNNEI. The CDR3 sequence is CASRRTVYNEQFF. CDR3 nucleotide sequence: TGTGCCAGCAGGAGGACAGTTTACAATGAGCAGTTCTTC.

The genes are TRBV19 and TRBJ2-7; TRBD2 might be the D (5 bases). From germline, CDR1 is LNHDA and CDR2 SQIVND (reference sequence). Trimming removed 3 bases at V and 7 bases at J, with 19 bases between. The CDR3 sequence is 15 residues long. The chain's CDR3 is CASSIVRGTADEQYF. As DNA, the CDR3 is TGTGCCAGTAGTATCGTCCGGGGAACTGCGGATGAGCAGTACTTC.

The chain couples TRBV7-2 to TRBJ2-7; the match to TRBD2 covers 14 bases. Germline assignment: CDR1 SGHTA and CDR2 FQGNSA. Losses at the gene ends were 6 bases for V and 3 bases for J; bases not matched to a gene: 4. The length of the CDR3 is 15 residues. CDR3 region: CASRPGLAGVYEQYF. In nucleotides, the CDR3 is TGTGCCAGCAGACCGGGACTAGCGGGAGTCTACGAGCAGTACTTC.

The CDR3 spells CASSLGQEGEQYF. The CDR3 DNA is TGTGCCAGCAGCCTTGGACAGGAAGGCGAGCAGTACTTC. The V call is TRBV28, the J call TRBJ2-7; 7 positions agree with TRBD1. CDR1 and CDR2 (germline): MDHEN, SYDVKM. This CDR3 has 13 residues. V lost 6 bases and J lost 6; bases outside the gene matches: 8.

The chain couples TRBV19 to TRBJ2-7; the D gene is possibly TRBD1 (6 bases). Per germline, CDR1 LNHDA and CDR2 SQIVND (reference sequence). CDR3 length: 14 residues. V was pared by 6 bases and J by 6 bases, with 18 bases between. CDR3 bases: TGTGCCAGTAGCGCCGGGACAAATAGCCGCGAGCAGTACTTC. Translated, it gives CASSAGTNSREQYF.

The chain employs TRBV30 and TRBJ2-7; TRBD1 agrees at 7 bases. Trimming cost V 7 bases and J 5 bases; bases outside gene matches: 14. The germline CDR1 and CDR2 sequences are GTSNPN and SVGIG (reference sequence). The CDR3 totals 14 residues. CDR3 protein: CAFPSTGCRHEQYF. CDR3 nucleotide sequence: TGTGCCTTTCCTTCGACAGGGTGCCGGCACGAGCAGTACTTC.

The chain recombines TRBV28 with TRBJ2-5; TRBD1 aligns across 8 bases. Per the germline V gene, CDR1 is MDHEN and CDR2 is SYDVKM. Trimming removed 7 bases from V and 4 bases from J; junction bases left unmatched: 11. This CDR3 spans 15 amino acids. The CDR3 DNA is TGTGCCAGCACCCCCGGGGCAGGGGGCGGAGAGACCCAGTACTTC. The encoded protein is CASTPGAGGGETQYF. The full variable domain, its missing parts supplied by reference TRBV28 and TRBJ2-5, is DVKVTQSSRYLVKRTGEKVFLECVQDMDHENMFWYRQDPGLGLRLIYFSYDVKMKEKGDIPEGYSVSREKKERFSLILESASTNQTSMYLCASTPGAGGGETQYFGPGTRLLVL.

The rearrangement uses TRBV29-1 and TRBJ1-2; D gene uncertain. Between the trimmed V and J ends, which lost 7 bases and 6 bases, there was a span of 12 bases. Germline CDR1 is SQVTM and CDR2 is ANQGSEA. This CDR3 comprises 11 residues. CDR3 in amino acids: CSALYGDGYTF. DNA of the CDR3: TGCAGCGCCCTCTACGGGGATGGCTACACCTTC.

The J gene is TRBJ2-7, the V gene TRBV7-9, with D unresolved. Germline V CDR1 and CDR2: SEHNR, FQNEAQ (reference sequence). CDR3 size: 14 residues. Trimming stripped 5 bases from V and 3 bases from J, with 14 bases between. CDR3: CASSPSRLNYEQYF. The CDR3 bases are TGTGCCAGCAGCCCTAGTAGATTAAACTACGAGCAGTACTTC.

This chain joins TRBV7-9 and TRBJ2-3, with D maybe TRBD2 (5 bases). The CDR3 runs to 13 residues. From germline, CDR1 is SEHNR and CDR2 FQNEAQ (reference sequence). Trimming left V 2 bases short and J 4 bases short, with 7 bases between. The CDR3 loop reads CASSLTRADTQYF. The CDR3 nucleotides read TGTGCCAGCAGCTTAACTAGGGCAGATACGCAGTATTTT.

This sequence joins TRBV13 and TRBJ1-2; D might be TRBD1 (5 bases). Germline V gene lookup returns CDR1 PRHDT and CDR2 FYEKMQ (reference sequence). This CDR3 comprises 18 residues. Trimming stripped 3 bases from V and 3 bases from J, with 23 bases between. CDR3 sequence reads: CASSFSGGLRLAHYGYTF. CDR3 nucleotide sequence: TGTGCCAGCAGCTTCTCCGGGGGACTTCGCCTCGCACACTATGGCTACACCTTC.

The gene calls are TRBV19 and TRBJ1-2; D gene uncertain. Germline CDR1 and CDR2: LNHDA and SQIVND (reference sequence). Trimming cost V 5 bases and J 5 bases, with 9 bases left between them. This CDR3 contains 12 residues. The CDR3: CASSYLGYGYTF. CDR3 DNA: TGTGCCAGTAGTTATCTCGGTTATGGCTACACCTTC. Full variable domain (outside the CDR3, taken from reference TRBV19 and TRBJ1-2): DGGITQSPKYLFRKEGQNVTLSCEQNLNHDAMYWYRQDPGQGLRLIYYSQIVNDFQKGDIAEGYSVSREKKESFPLTVTSAQKNPTAFYLCASSYLGYGYTFGSGTRLTVV.

J is TRBJ2-5 and V is TRBV28; possible D gene TRBD1, 6 bases. The CDR3 spans 15 residues. V shed 4 bases and J shed 14 bases, with 26 bases lying between them. The V gene's germline CDR1 is MDHEN and CDR2 SYDVKM. The CDR3 nucleotides read TGTGCCAGCAGTTCTCCTACGAGGACAGTCCTTATTACTTACTTC. It encodes CASSSPTRTVLITYF.

The CDR3 nucleotides read TGTGCCAGTAGGTGGACTAGCGGCTTCCCAGATACGCAGTATTTT. Protein sequence: CASRWTSGFPDTQYF. V usage is TRBV19 and J usage is TRBJ2-3; 10 bases are shared with TRBD2. CDR3 size: 15 residues. CDR1 is LNHDA, CDR2 SQIVND, per germline (reference sequence). J lost 4 bases, V lost 6 bases, and 7 bases had no gene match.

The CDR3 loop is CASSQDVFTSSYNEQFF. Written as DNA, the CDR3 is TGTGCCAGCAGCCAAGATGTCTTTACGAGCTCCTACAATGAGCAGTTCTTC. The V and J genes are TRBV4-2 and TRBJ2-1; D is undetermined. The germline gives CDR1 LGHNA, CDR2 YNFKEQ. This CDR3 is 17 amino acids long. V lost 0 bases and J lost 0, with 12 bases in between.

This clone has more than one count but fewer than ten. The chain recombines TRBV28 with TRBJ2-3; possible D gene TRBD1, 5 bases. With 1 base removed from V and 2 bases from J, the gap between germline ends came to 16 bases. CDR3 length: 17 residues. Germline V CDR1 and CDR2: MDHEN, SYDVKM. The CDR3 DNA sequence: TGTGCCAGCAGTTTATTGGCTGCAGGGCTCGCCACAGATACGCAGTATTTT. Its translation is CASSLLAAGLATDTQYF.

The chain has TRBV2 and TRBJ2-5, with 14 bases lining up with TRBD2. CDR3 length: 17 amino acids. Germline assignment: CDR1 SNHLY and CDR2 FYNNEI. Trimming at V came to 9 bases and at J to 2 bases, leaving 11 bases not matched to a gene. Here the CDR3 DNA reads TGTGCCAGTGGGACTAGCGGGGGAGACGACTTTCAAGAGACCCAGTACTTC. This encodes CASGTSGGDDFQETQYF.